This T cell receptor beta chain appears in the sequencing data of a study of blood T cell repertoires in COVID-19. About the study: Some COVID-19 samples were acute and others convalescent; all came from the United States, Italy and Spain. PBMCs, B-cell-depleted T cells, or T cells were the source of the cDNA or gDNA that made up the material.

This clone appeared once. Trimming took off 10 bases at V and 2 bases at J, with 12 bases between the two ends. The CDR3 loop spans 12 amino acids. Germline CDR1 and CDR2: MRHNA and SNTAGT. How the authors handled the data: From reference gene primer amplification, estimates of nucleated cell counts were derived. Clones were read by immunoSEQ multiplex PCR, and TCRdb kept only the in-frame ones, dropping some. The DNA was the basis for D and trimming; V, J and clone size are from that table. Among some 400,000 clones, approximately 90% were seen once, and the ten largest hold more than 0.95%. V is TRBV6-4 and J is TRBJ2-7, with a weak D call TRBD2 (6 bases). Sequencing used PBMCs or T cells enriched from blood (not recorded which). This TCR was recovered from a man aged 25-45 years who had recovered from COVID-19. CDR3 DNA sequence: TGTGCCACCCGACTAGGCCCCTACGAGCAGTACTTC. This encodes CATRLGPYEQYF.